Below are 17 T cell receptor beta chains sequenced from a single sample in a study of T cells in Graves' hyperthyroidism and ophthalmopathy. Amplification yielded TCR beta CDR3 regions, with RNA transcripts as the source. Researchers ran a first-round RT-PCR on the TCR CDR3 using the HTBI primer set. TCRdb re-called the multiplex PCR reads through MiXCR, storing one row per CDR3 protein. The sample has approximately 640,000 distinct CDR3 sequences; around 16% are singletons. The sequencing sample was made of blood. The receptors shown here come from a woman aged 30 to 39 with Graves' hyperthyroidism.

This clonotype came up many times. The V and J genes are TRBV4-3 and TRBJ2-1; TRBD2 aligns across 7 bases. CDR3 length equals 17 residues. CDR1 and CDR2 from the germline V gene are LGHNA and YSLEER. The J segment lost 2 bases and the V segment lost 0 bases, leaving 7 bases of the junction unmatched. The CDR3 DNA is TGCGCCAGCAGCCAAGATTGGGGGGGAACAGCCTACAATGAGCAGTTCTTC. Residues: CASSQDWGGTAYNEQFF.

The table lists this clonotype with many counts. V usage is TRBV28 and J usage is TRBJ1-5, with D hard to call. Per germline, CDR1 MDHEN and CDR2 SYDVKM. The CDR3 is made up of 12 amino acids. Trimming pared 2 bases from V and 7 bases from J, leaving 6 bases between. In nucleotides, the CDR3 is TGTGCCAGCAGTTTAGGGTCCCAGCCCCAGCATTTT. Protein sequence: CASSLGSQPQHF.

V and J are TRBV2 and TRBJ2-2; TRBD1 aligns across 9 bases. Unmatched junction bases numbered 2, after V lost 6 bases and J lost 3 bases. The CDR3 runs 14 residues. Germline V lookup: CDR1 SNHLY, CDR2 FYNNEI. The CDR3 nucleotides read TGTGCCAGCAGAGGGACAGGGTACACCGGGGAGCTGTTTTTT. Protein sequence: CASRGTGYTGELFF.

This clonotype was picked up many times. V usage is TRBV12-3 or TRBV12-4 and J usage is TRBJ1-2; TRBD1 matches at 8 bases. V gave up 6 bases and J gave up 7 bases; unmatched junction bases: 10. The CDR3 has 14 residues. The CDR3 sequence: CASSHLTGAGGYTF. CDR3 bases: TGTGCCAGCAGCCATCTGACAGGGGCTGGTGGCTACACCTTC.

This clonotype was detected a few times. The chain is built from TRBV19 and TRBJ1-2, with D maybe TRBD1 (5 bases). The CDR3 has 13 amino acids. The germline CDR1 and CDR2 sequences are LNHDA and SQIVND (reference sequence). V was cut by 3 bases and J by 4 bases, with 9 bases left in between. The CDR3 region has the DNA TGTGCCAGTAGTATCCAGGGAATCTATGGCTACACCTTC. Its translation: CASSIQGIYGYTF.

There are many counts of this clonotype. The chain has TRBV7-2 and TRBJ2-7, with TRBD2 identical over 10 bases. The ends lost 7 bases at V and 5 bases at J; junction bases unmatched: 8. The CDR3 is made up of 14 amino acids. Germline V gene data show CDR1 as SGHTA and CDR2 as FQGNSA. CDR3 coding DNA: TGTGCCAGCAATTTCCTAGCGGGAGAAAACGAGCAGTACTTC. It codes for CASNFLAGENEQYF. The entire variable domain, with the rest obtained from reference TRBV7-2 and TRBJ2-7, is as follows: GAGVSQSPSNKVTEKGKDVELRCDPISGHTALYWYRQSLGQGLEFLIYFQGNSAPDKSGLPSDRFSAERTGGSVSTLTIQRTQQEDSAVYLCASNFLAGENEQYFGPGTRLTVT.

This clonotype was seen many times. The chain couples TRBV28 to TRBJ2-5, with 14 bases that match TRBD2. Per the germline V gene, CDR1 is MDHEN and CDR2 is SYDVKM. With V trimmed by 1 base and J by 4 bases, 8 bases remained unmatched. The CDR3 is 18 residues long. CDR3: CASSLSLGTSGSGETQYF. The DNA of the CDR3 is TGTGCCAGCAGTTTATCCCTGGGGACTAGCGGGAGTGGAGAGACCCAGTACTTC.

In its sample, this clonotype was seen a few times. The V and J genes are TRBV11-2 and TRBJ2-7, with D hard to call. CDR3 length: 14 amino acids. V lost 1 base to trimming and J lost 2 bases, with 9 bases between them. Germline V gene sequence: CDR1 SGHAT, CDR2 FQNNGV. The CDR3 DNA reads TGTGCCAGCAGCTTAGGACCGGAGACCTACGAGCAGTACTTC. It yields the protein CASSLGPETYEQYF.

The sample holds many counts of this clonotype. This chain connects TRBV10-3 to TRBJ1-1; 7 bases are a match to TRBD1. Germline CDR1 ENHRY, CDR2 SYGVKD. The CDR3 loop spans 16 amino acids. V dropped 6 bases and J dropped 3; count of bases not matched to a gene: 13. This chain's CDR3 is CAISFGTVRRDTEAFF. The CDR3 DNA is TGTGCCATCAGCTTCGGGACAGTCCGAAGGGACACTGAAGCTTTCTTT.

This clonotype has more than one count but fewer than ten. The gene calls are TRBV6-2 or TRBV6-3 and TRBJ1-6; D is perhaps TRBD1 (5 bases). The CDR3 spans 13 residues. The V end was cut by 8 bases, the J end by 10 bases, with 15 bases between. CDR1 and CDR2 (germline): MNHEY, SVGEGT. The CDR3 region has the DNA TGTGCCAGCCGGGACGACACGCTCTCACCCCTCCACTTT. This gives the protein CASRDDTLSPLHF.

This clonotype occurred a few times. V is TRBV6-6 and J is TRBJ2-4, with D hard to call. Germline-derived CDR1 and CDR2 are MNHNY and SVGAGI (reference sequence). Trimming shortened V by 2 bases and J by 7 bases, and 9 bases separated the two germline ends. This CDR3 has 13 amino acids. DNA of the CDR3: TGTGCCAGCAGTTACAGTAGGGCGAACATTCAGTACTTC. It codes for CASSYSRANIQYF.

This clonotype was picked up a small number of times. The V and J genes are TRBV9 and TRBJ1-3; D is unresolved. The CDR3 has 13 residues. From germline, CDR1 is SGDLS and CDR2 YYNGEE. V gave up 1 base and J gave up 4 bases, with 6 bases separating them. The chain's CDR3 is CASSVLGGNTIYF. The CDR3 region has the DNA TGTGCCAGCAGCGTACTCGGGGGAAACACCATATATTTT.

This clonotype turned up a few times. The V call is TRBV29-1, the J call TRBJ1-2; the D is unclear. CDR1 and CDR2 from the germline V gene are SQVTM and ANQGSEA. Trimming removed 4 bases from V and 5 bases from J, with 8 bases in between. The length of the CDR3 is 11 residues. CDR3 in DNA: TGCAGCGTTGTACAGCCTTATGGCTACACCTTC. It encodes CSVVQPYGYTF.

Many counts were recorded for this clonotype. The chain links TRBV7-8 to TRBJ2-1, with TRBD1 identical over 8 bases. Germline lookup yields CDR1 SGHVS and CDR2 FQNEAQ. Unmatched junction bases numbered 3, after V lost 3 bases and J lost 8 bases. This CDR3 has 13 amino acids. This CDR3 reads CASSFMTGDEQFF. Here the CDR3 DNA reads TGTGCCAGCAGCTTCATGACAGGGGATGAGCAGTTCTTC.

V and J are TRBV20-1 and TRBJ2-3; 8 bases align to TRBD1. Germline lookup yields CDR1 DFQATT and CDR2 SNEGSKA (reference sequence). This CDR3 has 14 amino acids. V lost 6 bases and J lost 3; bases outside the gene matches: 8. The CDR3, as DNA: TGCAGTGCGGCCGCGACAGGGGAGACAGATACGCAGTATTTT. It encodes CSAAATGETDTQYF.

The CDR3 DNA reads as TGTGCCAGCAGTTTGGCCAGGTTTAACTATGGCTACACCTTC. Translating gives CASSLARFNYGYTF. The chain joins TRBV27 to TRBJ1-2; D gene uncertain. Trimming took 3 bases from V and 1 from J, leaving 9 bases between them. The length of the CDR3 is 14 residues. Germline V CDR1 and CDR2: MNHEY, SMNVEV (reference sequence).

This clonotype was seen many times. The gene calls are TRBV28 and TRBJ2-2, with 13 bases matching TRBD2. CDR1 and CDR2 from the germline V gene are MDHEN and SYDVKM. The trim removed 4 bases at V and 4 bases at J, leaving 21 bases unmatched. The CDR3 runs 22 residues. The CDR3 sequence is CASSYPYIRGTSGVAFTGELFF. CDR3 bases: TGTGCCAGCAGTTACCCCTACATCCGGGGGACTAGCGGGGTAGCGTTCACCGGGGAGCTGTTTTTT.